A single sample gave rise to the 32 T cell receptor beta chains below, sequenced in a study of shared clonotypes between healthy human individuals. Libraries were prepared by immunoSEQ multiplex PCR; TCRdb keeps only in-frame clonotypes and omits some of them. Here the sample spans 2 million to 3 million clones, 80% to 95% being singletons. The specimen was naive CD4+ T cells from PBMCs. Sample subset: CD45RA+ positively selected. These receptors all stem from a young man in good health. Some clones in this sample may be carry-over from other donors' samples.

The V call is TRBV2, the J call TRBJ2-7; a weak D match, TRBD2 (5 bases). The CDR3 sequence is 10 residues long. Per germline, CDR1 SNHLY and CDR2 FYNNEI. Trimming took off 8 bases at V and 6 bases at J, with 8 bases between the two ends. The CDR3 is CASERREQYF. The CDR3 bases are TGTGCCAGCGAGCGGCGCGAGCAGTACTTC.

This sequence joins TRBV28 and TRBJ2-5, with D unresolved. The CDR3 sequence is 13 residues long. Trimming removed 4 bases at V and 4 bases at J, with 10 bases between. Germline values: CDR1 MDHEN, CDR2 SYDVKM. This CDR3 reads CASSSISLETQYF. CDR3 in DNA: TGTGCCAGCAGTTCAATTAGCCTAGAGACCCAGTACTTC.

In this sample, this clone turned up once. The genes are TRBV7-2 and TRBJ2-7; D remains unclear. This CDR3 is 13 amino acids long. CDR1 and CDR2 from the germline V gene are SGHTA and FQGNSA. V lost 4 bases, J lost 1 base, and 8 bases lay in between. CDR3 nucleotides: TGTGCCAGCAGCTCCGGTATGTCCTACGAGCAGTACTTC. Its protein is CASSSGMSYEQYF.

Details on this clone: This sample includes further DNA sequences coding for the same CDR3. The rearrangement links TRBV7-3 to TRBJ2-3; D not certain. Germline V CDR1 and CDR2: SGHTA, FQGTGA. The CDR3 consists of 13 residues. V lost 2 bases to trimming and J lost 2 bases, with 5 bases between them. The CDR3: CASSLSITDTQYF. The CDR3 DNA reads as TGTGCCAGCAGCTTATCTATCACAGATACGCAGTATTTT.

The chain recombines TRBV9 with TRBJ1-3, with TRBD1 as a possible D gene (6 bases). CDR1 and CDR2 from the germline V gene are SGDLS and YYNGEE. Trimming took 4 bases from V and 4 from J, leaving 15 bases between them. The CDR3 runs 15 residues. The CDR3 protein is CASSRGGPLGNTIYF. For the CDR3, the DNA is TGTGCCAGCAGCCGAGGGGGACCGTTGGGAAACACCATATATTTT.

This clone was recorded only once. V usage is TRBV20-1 and J usage is TRBJ2-3; unclear D gene. The ends were cut back, 6 bases at V and 7 bases at J, with 8 bases in the middle. CDR1 is DFQATT and CDR2 is SNEGSKA in the germline V gene (reference sequence). The CDR3 contains 10 residues. This CDR3 reads CSAERNTQYF. DNA for the CDR3: TGCAGTGCCGAGCGAAATACGCAGTATTTT.

This chain joins TRBV15 and TRBJ1-1; D is perhaps TRBD1 (6 bases). CDR3 length: 16 amino acids. Trimming left V 2 bases short and J 1 base short, with 14 bases between. Germline V gives CDR1 LNHNV, CDR2 YYDKDF (reference sequence). CDR3 DNA sequence: TGTGCCACCAGCAGATATCGGGGGGCAACGAACACTGAAGCTTTCTTT. Protein product: CATSRYRGATNTEAFF.

The chain couples TRBV5-4 to TRBJ2-5; 9 bases are a match to TRBD2. There are 14 residues in the CDR3. The junction had 4 bases not matched to a gene; V was cut back by 0 bases and J by 7 bases. Per germline, CDR1 SGHNT and CDR2 YYREEE (reference sequence). The CDR3 nucleotides read TGTGCCAGCAGCTTGGCTAGCGGGAAAGGGACCCAGTACTTC. It encodes CASSLASGKGTQYF.

V gene TRBV5-4 combines with J gene TRBJ1-2, with D possibly TRBD1 on 6 matching bases. The V end was cut by 0 bases, the J end by 6 bases, with 12 bases between. Looked up from germline, CDR1 is SGHNT and CDR2 is YYREEE (reference sequence). The CDR3 runs 14 residues. Written as DNA, the CDR3 is TGTGCCAGCAGCTTGGCGGGGGGCATGGATGGCTACACCTTC. Encoded protein: CASSLAGGMDGYTF.

This clone was seen a single time. This chain connects TRBV5-1 to TRBJ2-2, with 15 positions matching TRBD2. This CDR3 has 18 residues. The ends lost 4 bases at V and 4 bases at J; junction bases unmatched: 8. Germline V CDR1 and CDR2: SGHRS, YFSETQ. CDR3 in amino acids: CASSPGLAGGSGTGELFF. The DNA for the CDR3 is TGCGCCAGCAGCCCCGGACTAGCGGGAGGGTCCGGCACCGGGGAGCTGTTTTTT.

The chain employs TRBV19 and TRBJ1-5; no definite D call. Germline V CDR1 and CDR2: LNHDA, SQIVND (reference sequence). CDR3 length: 16 amino acids. V was pared by 1 base and J by 2 bases, with 12 bases between. CDR3 region: CASSIVGGRGNQPQHF. Here the CDR3 DNA reads TGTGCCAGTAGTATAGTCGGAGGGAGGGGCAATCAGCCCCAGCATTTT.

This clone was counted between two and nine times. The chain has TRBV7-2 and TRBJ1-5, with D possibly matching TRBD1 (6 bases). Germline V gives CDR1 SGHTA, CDR2 FQGNSA. The length of the CDR3 is 14 residues. The V and J ends lost 3 bases and 4 bases respectively, with 10 bases between them. The CDR3 here is CASSFSDRNQPQHF. The CDR3 DNA sequence: TGTGCCAGCAGCTTTTCAGACAGGAATCAGCCCCAGCATTTT. The complete variable domain, with remaining parts taken from reference TRBV7-2 and TRBJ1-5, reads GAGVSQSPSNKVTEKGKDVELRCDPISGHTALYWYRQSLGQGLEFLIYFQGNSAPDKSGLPSDRFSAERTGGSVSTLTIQRTQQEDSAVYLCASSFSDRNQPQHFGDGTRLSIL.

The chain carries TRBV28 and TRBJ2-1; 8 nucleotides agree with TRBD2. CDR1 and CDR2 from the germline V gene are MDHEN and SYDVKM. V was clipped by 5 bases and J by 10 bases; unmatched bases: 13. There are 15 residues in the CDR3. This chain's CDR3 is CASSRTGTSIGEQFF. In DNA form, the CDR3 reads TGTGCCAGCAGTCGAACCGGGACTAGTATCGGGGAGCAGTTCTTC.

The chain links TRBV7-9 to TRBJ1-5, with D possibly matching TRBD1 (5 bases). Trimming stripped 4 bases from V and 1 base from J, with 17 bases between. Germline loops: CDR1 SEHNR, CDR2 FQNEAQ (reference sequence). There are 17 residues in the CDR3. Here the CDR3 DNA reads TGTGCCAGCAGCTGGGCTTTGGGGCCAGTAAGCAATCAGCCCCAGCATTTT. Its translation: CASSWALGPVSNQPQHF.

CDR3 region: CASSGTGSQPQHF. The DNA for the CDR3 is TGTGCCAGTAGTGGGACAGGGAGTCAGCCCCAGCATTTT. The J gene is TRBJ1-5, the V gene TRBV19; 9 bases agree with TRBD1. The V gene's germline CDR1 is LNHDA and CDR2 SQIVND (reference sequence). The CDR3 loop spans 13 amino acids. The junction had 2 bases not matched to a gene; V was cut back by 5 bases and J by 6 bases.

The genes are TRBV4-3 and TRBJ1-2, with TRBD1 matching over 7 bases. CDR3 length: 17 residues. CDR1 is LGHNA and CDR2 is YSLEER in the germline V gene. The J segment lost 0 bases and the V segment lost 3 bases, leaving 10 bases of the junction unmatched. CDR3 amino acids: CASSHSTGILANYGYTF. The CDR3 nucleotides are TGCGCCAGCAGCCATTCGACAGGGATATTAGCTAACTATGGCTACACCTTC.

Concerning this clone itself: The same CDR3 arises from other DNA sequences in this sample as well. V gene TRBV28 combines with J gene TRBJ1-2, with D perhaps matching TRBD1 (5 bases). The CDR3 is 13 residues long. The V gene lost 2 bases and the J gene lost 4 bases, with 8 bases spanning the gap. In germline, CDR1 is MDHEN, CDR2 SYDVKM. The CDR3 DNA reads as TGTGCCAGCAGTTTACTTGGGGGCTATGGCTACACCTTC. The encoded protein is CASSLLGGYGYTF.

The chain joins TRBV18 to TRBJ2-1; TRBD1 matches 7 bases. Germline CDR1 and CDR2: KGHSH and LQKENI. CDR3 size: 16 residues. Trimming cost V 4 bases and J 0 bases; bases outside gene matches: 6. Here the CDR3 reads CASSRDSLSSYNEQFF. As DNA, the CDR3 is TGTGCCAGCTCACGGGACAGCCTCAGCTCCTACAATGAGCAGTTCTTC.

This chain joins TRBV6-6 and TRBJ1-2; 9 bases fit TRBD1. The germline V gene has CDR1 MNHNY and CDR2 SVGAGI (reference sequence). This CDR3 has 13 amino acids. The J segment lost 5 bases and the V segment lost 2 bases, leaving 0 bases of the junction unmatched. As DNA, the CDR3 is TGTGCCAGCAGTTACGACAGGGGGTATGGCTACACCTTC. It specifies CASSYDRGYGYTF.

The rearrangement uses TRBV27 and TRBJ2-7, with D possibly matching TRBD1 (6 bases). The germline V gene encodes CDR1 MNHEY and CDR2 SMNVEV (reference sequence). The V end lost 5 bases, the J end lost 2 bases, and 22 bases lay between the germline ends. The length of the CDR3 is 17 residues. CDR3 coding DNA: TGTGCCAGCAGTGACCTACGTTTTCACAGGGAAGCCTACGAGCAGTACTTC. Translated, it gives CASSDLRFHREAYEQYF.

On this clone itself: A junction end diverges from the germline sequence, so it may reflect a read error. Here the CDR3 reads CASSDTGLQNF. CDR3 DNA: TGTGCCAGCAGCGACACCGGGCTACAAAACTTC. V is TRBV7-9 and J is TRBJ2-5; D is ambiguous. Per the germline V gene, CDR1 is SEHNR and CDR2 is FQNEAQ (reference sequence). This CDR3 region has 11 residues.

The rearrangement joins TRBV27 to TRBJ2-1; 10 bases align to TRBD2. This CDR3 has 16 amino acids. Germline values: CDR1 MNHEY, CDR2 SMNVEV (reference sequence). Germline trimming cut 6 bases from V and 4 bases from J; bases unmatched to any gene: 9. CDR3 residues: CASRVTSGLWYNEQFF. The DNA for the CDR3 is TGTGCCAGCAGAGTGACTAGCGGGTTATGGTACAATGAGCAGTTCTTC.

The chain links TRBV18 to TRBJ1-2, with 7 bases lining up with TRBD1. The germline CDR1 and CDR2 sequences are KGHSH and LQKENI. This CDR3 is built from 17 residues. The V gene end was trimmed by 1 base and the J gene end by 0 bases; junction bases not matched to a gene: 8. The CDR3 spells CASSPRDRSRSNYGYTF. DNA of the CDR3: TGTGCCAGCTCACCACGGGACAGAAGCCGTTCTAACTATGGCTACACCTTC.

The J gene is TRBJ2-6, the V gene TRBV7-3; no firm D call. With 3 bases removed from V and 1 base from J, the gap between germline ends came to 7 bases. Germline V CDR1 and CDR2: SGHTA, FQGTGA. The CDR3 is 15 residues long. The CDR3 reads CASSFLASGANVLTF. CDR3 coding DNA: TGTGCCAGCAGCTTCCTGGCGTCTGGGGCCAACGTCCTGACTTTC.

The chain uses TRBV7-2 and TRBJ2-3; D uncertain. This CDR3 is built from 17 residues. V was cut by 1 base and J by 0 bases, with 14 bases left in between. Germline loops: CDR1 SGHTA, CDR2 FQGNSA. The DNA for the CDR3 is TGTGCCAGCAGCTTAGTTCATGCGGTAACTAGCACAGATACGCAGTATTTT. Protein sequence: CASSLVHAVTSTDTQYF.

The V call is TRBV28, the J call TRBJ2-3; D remains ambiguous. Germline CDR1 and CDR2: MDHEN and SYDVKM. The CDR3 consists of 13 residues. V was trimmed by 3 bases and J by 3 bases, leaving 7 bases between them. CDR3 region: CASSFGVTDTQYF. Written as DNA, the CDR3 is TGTGCCAGCAGTTTCGGCGTGACAGATACGCAGTATTTT.

The gene calls are TRBV30 and TRBJ2-6, with D perhaps being TRBD1 or TRBD2 (5 bases each). The V and J ends lost 3 bases and 0 bases respectively, with 15 bases between them. There are 17 residues in the CDR3. Looked up from germline, CDR1 is GTSNPN and CDR2 is SVGIG (reference sequence). The CDR3 DNA follows: TGTGCCTGGAGATTACCGGGACGGCTCTCTGGGGCCAACGTCCTGACTTTC. This encodes CAWRLPGRLSGANVLTF.

The genes are TRBV7-3 and TRBJ2-7; D perhaps matches TRBD2 (6 bases). The V gene lost 2 bases and the J gene lost 6 bases, with 14 bases spanning the gap. Per the germline V gene, CDR1 is SGHTA and CDR2 is FQGTGA. The CDR3 consists of 14 residues. The CDR3 sequence: CASSLSREEGEQYF. The DNA of the CDR3 is TGTGCCAGCAGCTTATCGCGGGAAGAAGGCGAGCAGTACTTC.

The chain has TRBV5-1 and TRBJ1-2, with TRBD1 matching 12 bases. Germline CDR1 and CDR2: SGHRS and YFSETQ. With V trimmed by 0 bases and J by 7 bases, 4 bases remained unmatched. The CDR3 sequence is 15 residues long. Written as DNA, the CDR3 is TGCGCCAGCAGCTTGGAGGGACAGGGGGCGAGTGGCTACACCTTC. It specifies CASSLEGQGASGYTF.

The chain has TRBV28 and TRBJ2-7; TRBD2 matches at 10 bases. V lost 8 bases, J lost 3 bases, and 1 base stayed unmatched. The length of the CDR3 is 12 residues. Looked up from germline, CDR1 is MDHEN and CDR2 is SYDVKM. The CDR3 protein is CASASGSYEQYF. The CDR3 coding sequence is TGTGCCAGCGCTAGCGGGAGCTACGAGCAGTACTTC.

The rearrangement uses TRBV7-9 and TRBJ2-3; D may be TRBD1 (6 bases). Per the germline V gene, CDR1 is SEHNR and CDR2 is FQNEAQ (reference sequence). With 7 bases removed from V and 0 bases from J, the gap between germline ends came to 14 bases. The length of the CDR3 is 15 residues. The CDR3 sequence: CASTTTRGSTDTQYF. For the CDR3, the DNA is TGTGCCAGCACGACGACCAGGGGAAGCACAGATACGCAGTATTTT.

The chain has TRBV7-2 and TRBJ1-1; TRBD1 aligns across 10 bases. V was clipped by 5 bases and J by 5 bases; unmatched bases: 5. Germline V gene data show CDR1 as SGHTA and CDR2 as FQGNSA. This CDR3 contains 14 residues. CDR3 sequence (DNA): TGTGCCAGCAGCCTGACAGGGGGCCGGACTGAAGCTTTCTTT. Translated: CASSLTGGRTEAFF. The full variable domain, with the rest looked up from reference TRBV7-2 and TRBJ1-1, is GAGVSQSPSNKVTEKGKDVELRCDPISGHTALYWYRQSLGQGLEFLIYFQGNSAPDKSGLPSDRFSAERTGGSVSTLTIQRTQQEDSAVYLCASSLTGGRTEAFFGQGTRLTVV.